This entry describes one T cell receptor (beta chain). This record belongs to a study of T cells in Graves' hyperthyroidism and ophthalmopathy. Trimming cost V 2 bases and J 5 bases, with 12 bases left between them. The V gene's germline CDR1 is MNHNS and CDR2 SASEGT. The CDR3 spans 15 residues. Amplified TCR beta CDR3 regions came from RNA transcripts. A set of HTBI primers served as the primers for a first-round RT-PCR of the TCR CDR3. TCRdb called the multiplex PCR reads again in MiXCR, with one record for every CDR3 protein. The profile covers about 250,000 distinct CDR3 sequences, with 24% appearing a single time and approximately 32% taken by the ten largest. Patients with uncontrolled infections, other autoimmune diseases, pregnancy or lactation were excluded. Together with thyroid ultrasound, orbital computed tomography, serum thyroxine and TRAb, clinical symptoms were used for diagnoses.

The TCR sequence derives from a woman aged 40-49 years with Graves' ophthalmopathy. Specimen: blood. The J gene is TRBJ2-2, the V gene TRBV6-1, with unresolved D. In DNA, the CDR3 is TGTGCCAGCAGTGAATCCGGAACCAGAACCGGGGAGCTGTTTTTT. Encoded protein: CASSESGTRTGELFF.